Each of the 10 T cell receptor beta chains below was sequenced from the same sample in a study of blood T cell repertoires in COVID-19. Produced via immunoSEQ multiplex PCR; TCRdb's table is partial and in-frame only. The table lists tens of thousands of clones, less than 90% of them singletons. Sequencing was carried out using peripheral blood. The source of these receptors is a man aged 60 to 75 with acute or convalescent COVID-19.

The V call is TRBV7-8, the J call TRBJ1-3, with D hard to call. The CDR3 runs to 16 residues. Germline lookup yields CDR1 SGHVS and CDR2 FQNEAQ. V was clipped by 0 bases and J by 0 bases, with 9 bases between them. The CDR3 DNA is TGTGCCAGCAGCTTAGCGAGAACTCTCTCTGGAAACACCATATATTTT. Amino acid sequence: CASSLARTLSGNTIYF.

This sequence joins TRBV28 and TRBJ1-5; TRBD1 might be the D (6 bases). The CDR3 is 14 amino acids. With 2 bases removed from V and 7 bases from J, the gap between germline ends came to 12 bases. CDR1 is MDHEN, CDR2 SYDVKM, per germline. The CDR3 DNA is TGTGCCAGCAGTTTAAGGCACAGGGCCCAGCCCCAGCATTTT. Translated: CASSLRHRAQPQHF.

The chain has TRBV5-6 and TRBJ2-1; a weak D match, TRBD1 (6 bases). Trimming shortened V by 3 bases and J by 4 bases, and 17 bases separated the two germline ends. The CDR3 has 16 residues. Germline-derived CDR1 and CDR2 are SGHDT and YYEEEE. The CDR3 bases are TGTGCCAGCAGCTGGGGGCGAGCGGCCCAGTACAATGAGCAGTTCTTC. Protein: CASSWGRAAQYNEQFF.

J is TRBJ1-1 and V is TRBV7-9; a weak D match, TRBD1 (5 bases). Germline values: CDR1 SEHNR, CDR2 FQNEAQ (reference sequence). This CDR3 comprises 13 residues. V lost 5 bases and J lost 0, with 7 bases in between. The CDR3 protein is CASSATVNTEAFF. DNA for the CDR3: TGTGCCAGCAGCGCGACAGTGAACACTGAAGCTTTCTTT. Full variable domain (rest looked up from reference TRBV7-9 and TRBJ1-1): DTGVSQNPRHKITKRGQNVTFRCDPISEHNRLYWYRQTLGQGPEFLTYFQNEAQLEKSRLLSDRFSAERPKGSFSTLEIQRTEQGDSAMYLCASSATVNTEAFFGQGTRLTVV.

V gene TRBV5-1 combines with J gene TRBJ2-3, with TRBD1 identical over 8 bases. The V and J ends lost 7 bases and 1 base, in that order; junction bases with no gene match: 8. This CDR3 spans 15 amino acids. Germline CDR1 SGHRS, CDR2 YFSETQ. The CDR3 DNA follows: TGCGCCAGCGGCTACAGGGGGATGGGCACAGATACGCAGTATTTT. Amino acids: CASGYRGMGTDTQYF. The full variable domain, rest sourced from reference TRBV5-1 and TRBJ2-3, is KAGVTQTPRYLIKTRGQQVTLSCSPISGHRSVSWYQQTPGQGLQFLFEYFSETQRNKGNFPGRFSGRQFSNSRSEMNVSTLELGDSALYLCASGYRGMGTDTQYFGPGTRLTVL.

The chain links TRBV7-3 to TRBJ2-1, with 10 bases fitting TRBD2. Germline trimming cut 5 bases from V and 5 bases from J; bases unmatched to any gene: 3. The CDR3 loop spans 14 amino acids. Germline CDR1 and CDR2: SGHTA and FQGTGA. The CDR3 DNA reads TGTGCCAGCAGCCAGGGACTAGCGCACAATGAGCAGTTCTTC. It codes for CASSQGLAHNEQFF.

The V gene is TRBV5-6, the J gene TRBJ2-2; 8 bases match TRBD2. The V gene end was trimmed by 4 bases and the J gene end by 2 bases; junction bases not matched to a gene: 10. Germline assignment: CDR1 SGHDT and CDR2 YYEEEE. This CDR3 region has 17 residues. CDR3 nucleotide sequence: TGTGCCAGCAGCCCTCTGGGTAGCGGGGTTAACACCGGGGAGCTGTTTTTT. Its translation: CASSPLGSGVNTGELFF.

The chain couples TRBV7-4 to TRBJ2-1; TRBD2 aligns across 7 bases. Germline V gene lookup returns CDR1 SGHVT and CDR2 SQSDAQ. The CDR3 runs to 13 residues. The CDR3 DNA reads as TGTAAACCAGAGCGGGGACCCTACAATGAGCAGTTCTTC. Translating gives CKPERGPYNEQFF.

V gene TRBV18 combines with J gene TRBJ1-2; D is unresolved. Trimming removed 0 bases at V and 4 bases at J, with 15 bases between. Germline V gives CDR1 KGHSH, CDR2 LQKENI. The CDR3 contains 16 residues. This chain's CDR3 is CASSPPAELLAYGYTF. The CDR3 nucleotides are TGTGCCAGCTCACCACCGGCGGAGCTCCTTGCCTATGGCTACACCTTC.

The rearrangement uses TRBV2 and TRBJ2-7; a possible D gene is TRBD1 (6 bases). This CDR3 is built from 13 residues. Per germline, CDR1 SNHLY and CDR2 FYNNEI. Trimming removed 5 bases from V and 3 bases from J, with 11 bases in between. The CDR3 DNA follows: TGTGCCAGCAGTCCGGACAGAAGCTACGAGCAGTACTTC. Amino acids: CASSPDRSYEQYF.